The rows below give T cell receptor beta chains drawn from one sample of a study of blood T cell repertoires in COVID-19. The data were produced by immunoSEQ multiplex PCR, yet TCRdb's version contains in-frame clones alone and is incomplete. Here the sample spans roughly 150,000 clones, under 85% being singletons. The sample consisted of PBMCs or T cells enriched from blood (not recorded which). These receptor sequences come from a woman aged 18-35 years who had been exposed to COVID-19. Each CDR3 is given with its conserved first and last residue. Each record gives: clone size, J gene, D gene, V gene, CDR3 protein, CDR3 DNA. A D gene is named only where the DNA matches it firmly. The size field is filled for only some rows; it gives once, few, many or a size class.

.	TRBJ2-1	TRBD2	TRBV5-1	CASSLLAGGYNEQFF	TGCGCCAGCAGCTTACTAGCGGGAGGATACAATGAGCAGTTCTTC
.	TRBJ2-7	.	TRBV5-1	CASSLGTVDEYEQYF	TGCGCCAGCAGCTTGGGGACAGTAGACGAATACGAGCAGTACTTC
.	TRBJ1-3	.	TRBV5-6	CASSLAGAGNTIYF	TGTGCCAGCAGCTTGGCAGGGGCCGGAAACACCATATATTTT
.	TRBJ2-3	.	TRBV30	CAWSVPGLDTQYF	TGTGCCTGGAGTGTCCCGGGGTTAGATACGCAGTATTTT
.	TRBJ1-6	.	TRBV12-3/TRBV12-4	CASSLGSNSPLHF	TGTGCCAGCAGTTTGGGCAGCAATTCACCCCTCCACTTT
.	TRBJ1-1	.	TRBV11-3	CASSPTPTTGRITEAFF	TGTGCCAGCAGCCCAACCCCTACGACAGGACGTATCACTGAAGCTTTCTTT
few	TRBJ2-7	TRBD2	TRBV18	CASSSTSGRNEQYF	TGTGCCAGCTCATCTACTAGCGGGAGAAACGAGCAGTACTTC
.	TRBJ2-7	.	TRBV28	CASSHRVRPYEQYF	TGTGCCAGCAGTCACAGGGTACGTCCCTACGAGCAGTACTTC
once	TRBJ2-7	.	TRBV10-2	CASSETGYEQYF	TGCGCCAGCAGTGAGACGGGCTACGAGCAGTACTTC
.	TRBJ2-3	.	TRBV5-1	CASSLGQHTDTQYF	TGCGCCAGCAGCTTAGGACAGCACACAGATACGCAGTATTTT
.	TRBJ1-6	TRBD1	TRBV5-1	CASSKGQELNSPLHF	TGCGCCAGCAGCAAGGGACAGGAACTAAATTCACCCCTCCACTTT
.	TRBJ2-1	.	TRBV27	CASSLGRGNEQFF	TGTGCCAGCAGTTTGGGGAGAGGGAATGAGCAGTTCTTC
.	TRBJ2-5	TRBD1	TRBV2	CASSMNRGGGETQYF	TGTGCCAGCAGTATGAACAGGGGTGGAGGAGAGACCCAGTACTTC
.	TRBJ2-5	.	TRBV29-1	CSVGVQATETQYF	TGCAGCGTCGGGGTCCAGGCCACAGAGACCCAGTACTTC
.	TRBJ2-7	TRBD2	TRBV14	CASSQLAELTYEQYF	TGTGCCAGCAGTCAACTAGCGGAATTGACCTACGAGCAGTACTTC
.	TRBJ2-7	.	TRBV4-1	CASSQEWALSDEQYF	TGCGCCAGCAGCCAAGAGTGGGCTTTGTCGGACGAGCAGTACTTC
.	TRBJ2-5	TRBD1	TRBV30	CAWRGRQGPQETQYF	TGTGCCTGGAGGGGAAGACAGGGGCCCCAAGAGACCCAGTACTTC
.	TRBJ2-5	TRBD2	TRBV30	CAWSRLAGGTQYF	TGTGCCTGGAGCCGACTAGCGGGAGGGACCCAGTACTTC
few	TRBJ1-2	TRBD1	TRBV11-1	CASSLGRDRANYGYTF	TGTGCCAGCAGCCTCGGCCGGGACAGGGCTAACTATGGCTACACCTTC
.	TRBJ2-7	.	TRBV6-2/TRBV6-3	CASSYGQGSYEQYF	TGTGCCAGCAGTTACGGTCAGGGGAGTTACGAGCAGTACTTC
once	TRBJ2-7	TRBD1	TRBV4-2	CASSQTGTGDYEQYF	TGTGCCAGCAGCCAGACCGGGACAGGGGACTACGAGCAGTACTTC
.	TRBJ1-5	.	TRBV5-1	CASSPGVDGRQPQHF	TGCGCCAGCAGCCCCGGGGTGGACGGCAGACAGCCCCAGCATTTT
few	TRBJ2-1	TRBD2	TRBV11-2	CASSSASGRSYNEQFF	TGTGCCAGCAGCTCCGCTAGCGGGAGGAGCTACAATGAGCAGTTCTTC
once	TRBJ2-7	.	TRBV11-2	CASSRISREQYF	TGTGCCAGCAGCCGCATATCCCGGGAGCAGTACTTC
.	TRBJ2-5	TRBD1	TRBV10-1	CASSGDRVTQYF	TGCGCCAGCAGTGGGGACAGGGTGACCCAGTACTTC
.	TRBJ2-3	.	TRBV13	CATGSGTDTQYF	TGTGCCACCGGTTCTGGCACAGATACGCAGTATTTT
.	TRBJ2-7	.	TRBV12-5	CASGPTTGPSYEQYF	TGTGCTAGTGGTCCGACCACAGGGCCTAGTTACGAGCAGTACTTC
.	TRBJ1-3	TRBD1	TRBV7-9	CASSLGQGAKYIGNTIYF	TGTGCCAGCAGCCTGGGACAGGGGGCGAAGTATATTGGAAACACCATATATTTT
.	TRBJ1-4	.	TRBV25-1	CASSKGVHEKLFF	TGTGCCAGCAGCAAAGGGGTGCATGAAAAACTGTTTTTT
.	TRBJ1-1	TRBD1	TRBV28	CASSLGTDTLQNTEAFF	TGTGCCAGCAGTTTAGGGACAGACACTCTACAGAACACTGAAGCTTTCTTT
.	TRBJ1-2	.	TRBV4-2	CASSQLLGRTYGYTF	TGTGCCAGCAGCCAATTGTTGGGGCGGACCTATGGCTACACCTTC
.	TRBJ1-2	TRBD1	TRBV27	CASSYRQGYYGYTF	TGTGCCAGCAGTTACCGACAGGGCTACTATGGCTACACCTTC
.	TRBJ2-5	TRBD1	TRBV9	CASSVGTGGAGETQYF	TGTGCCAGCAGCGTAGGAACAGGGGGCGCGGGAGAGACCCAGTACTTC
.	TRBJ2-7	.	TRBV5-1	CASSLASGGKIYEQYF	TGCGCCAGCAGCTTGGCCAGTGGCGGGAAAATCTACGAGCAGTACTTC
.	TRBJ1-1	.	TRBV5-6	CASSLVSRGTEAFF	TGTGCCAGCAGCTTGGTGTCCAGGGGCACTGAAGCTTTCTTT
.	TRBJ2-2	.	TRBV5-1	CASSFSRSTGELFF	TGCGCCAGCAGCTTCTCCCGGTCCACCGGGGAGCTGTTTTTT
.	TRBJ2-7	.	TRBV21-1	CASSKYQGLYEQYF	TGTGCCAGCAGCAAATACCAGGGACTCTACGAGCAGTACTTC
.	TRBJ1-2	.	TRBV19	CASSMGGVSYGYTF	TGTGCCAGTAGTATGGGGGGAGTGAGCTATGGCTACACCTTC
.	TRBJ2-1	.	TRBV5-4	CASSLVFSSYNEQFF	TGTGCCAGCAGCTTGGTCTTCAGCTCCTACAATGAGCAGTTCTTC
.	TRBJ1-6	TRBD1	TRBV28	CASSLFPGQGGNSPLHF	TGTGCCAGCAGTTTATTTCCGGGACAGGGGGGGAATTCACCCCTCCACTTT
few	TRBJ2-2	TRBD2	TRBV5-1	CASSVGLAGIGELFF	TGCGCCAGCAGCGTCGGACTAGCGGGTATCGGGGAGCTGTTTTTT
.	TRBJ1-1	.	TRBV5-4	CASSLFVGLNTEAFF	TGTGCCAGCAGCTTGTTTGTCGGTCTCAACACTGAAGCTTTCTTT
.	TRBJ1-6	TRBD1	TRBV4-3	CASSQGTGLISPLHF	TGCGCCAGCAGCCAAGGGACAGGGTTGATTTCACCCCTCCACTTT
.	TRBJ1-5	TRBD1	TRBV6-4	CASSNWDSKQPQHF	TGTGCCAGCAGCAATTGGGACAGTAAGCAGCCCCAGCATTTT
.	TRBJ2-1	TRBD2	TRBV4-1	CASSQDGSVGAGGEQFF	TGCGCCAGCAGCCAAGATGGGAGCGTCGGAGCGGGAGGTGAGCAGTTCTTC
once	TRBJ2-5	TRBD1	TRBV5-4	CASSLTGQGERETQYF	TGTGCCAGCAGCTTAACGGGACAGGGGGAGAGAGAGACCCAGTACTTC
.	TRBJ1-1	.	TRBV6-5	CASSYSRGGTEAFF	TGTGCCAGCAGTTACTCAAGGGGAGGCACTGAAGCTTTCTTT
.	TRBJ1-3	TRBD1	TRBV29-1	CSVSTGYSGNTIYF	TGCAGCGTCTCGACAGGGTACTCTGGAAACACCATATATTTT
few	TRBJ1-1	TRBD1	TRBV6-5	CASSYTGGWTEAFF	TGTGCCAGCAGTTACACAGGGGGCTGGACTGAAGCTTTCTTT
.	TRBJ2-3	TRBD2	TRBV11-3	CASSLASGGASTDTQYF	TGTGCCAGCAGCTTAGCATCGGGGGGGGCAAGCACAGATACGCAGTATTTT
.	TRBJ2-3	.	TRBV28	CASSFRGSTDTQYF	TGTGCCAGCAGTTTTCGCGGTAGCACAGATACGCAGTATTTT
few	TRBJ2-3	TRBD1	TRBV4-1	CASSHGTVSTDTQYF	TGCGCCAGCAGCCACGGGACAGTAAGCACAGATACGCAGTATTTT
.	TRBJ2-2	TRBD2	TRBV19	CASRNLGLAGGFGELFF	TGTGCCAGTAGAAATTTAGGACTAGCGGGAGGATTCGGGGAGCTGTTTTTT
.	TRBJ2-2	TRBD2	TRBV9	CASSVASGSNTGELFF	TGTGCCAGCAGCGTAGCTAGCGGGTCTAACACCGGGGAGCTGTTTTTT
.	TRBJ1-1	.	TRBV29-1	CSVDRGRGTEAFF	TGCAGCGTTGATCGGGGGAGGGGCACTGAAGCTTTCTTT